This TCR beta chain was recorded in a study of blood T cells in healthy people across ages. Turning to the study itself: There was about one barcoded beta molecule captured by template switching per two T cells. Study-level points and caveats: Getting older went along with TCR beta diversity per million T cells dropping roughly linearly.

About this clonotype: The antigen remains unidentified.

For the second PCR, which ran for about 7 to 11 cycles, a sample-barcoded 5' primer and a J-beta primer mix were used. At least 2.5 million CDR3-containing paired-end reads were obtained per sample. From the 5' RACE reads, TCRdb called clonotypes with MiXCR, one entry per CDR3 protein. The data hold over 1,200,000 distinct CDR3 sequences, with approximately 59% observed a single time. The V end was cut by 5 bases, the J end by 3 bases, with 17 bases between. Germline values: CDR1 SGHVS, CDR2 FQNEAQ. The CDR3 spans 16 residues. V gene TRBV7-8 combines with J gene TRBJ2-1; D possibly corresponds to TRBD1 (5 bases). The clonotype originates from a man aged 18 to 29 in good health. Material: blood. The CDR3 coding sequence is TGTGCCAGCAGCCTGGGGCAGTTTTCACACTACAATGAGCAGTTCTTC. Its translation: CASSLGQFSHYNEQFF. Filled out from reference TRBV7-8 and TRBJ2-1, the complete variable domain reads GAGVSQSPRYKVAKRGQDVALRCDPISGHVSLFWYQQALGQGPEFLTYFQNEAQLDKSGLPSDRFFAERPEGSVSTLKIQRTQQEDSAVYLCASSLGQFSHYNEQFFGPGTRLTVL.